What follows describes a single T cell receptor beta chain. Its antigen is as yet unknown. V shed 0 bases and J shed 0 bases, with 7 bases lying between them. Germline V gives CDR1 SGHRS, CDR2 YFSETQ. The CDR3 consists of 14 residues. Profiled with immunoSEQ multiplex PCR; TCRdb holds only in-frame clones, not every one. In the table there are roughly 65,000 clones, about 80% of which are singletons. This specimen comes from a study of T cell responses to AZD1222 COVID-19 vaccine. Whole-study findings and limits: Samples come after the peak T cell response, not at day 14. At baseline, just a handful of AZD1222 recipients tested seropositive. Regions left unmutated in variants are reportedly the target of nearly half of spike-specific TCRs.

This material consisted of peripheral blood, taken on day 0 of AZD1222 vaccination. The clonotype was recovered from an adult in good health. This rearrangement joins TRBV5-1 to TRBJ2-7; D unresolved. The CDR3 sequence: CASSLASDSYEQYF. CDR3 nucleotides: TGCGCCAGCAGCTTGGCTTCGGACTCCTACGAGCAGTACTTC.